What follows are 30 T cell receptor beta chains derived from one specimen sequenced in a study of CD8 T cells in ankylosing spondylitis (dated by TCRdb to 2015 to 2018). Library method: 5' RACE. The sequencer was an Illumina HiSeq 2500. The public sequencing data were trimmed at Q25 with fastp and processed into clonotypes with MiXCR by TCRdb, which kept only in-frame beta chains. Entries are consolidated by CDR3 protein sequence, retaining the most common genes and DNA. Across this sample there are about 420,000 distinct CDR3 sequences, with around 20% seen only once. Together, the top ten hold about 16% of the sample. The research as a whole found: Blood from ankylosing spondylitis patients appeared to be characterized by a TCR beta motif composed of about eight highly homologous amino acid variants.

The antigens these receptors bind are not known. The sequenced sample consisted of blood, either unsorted or a sorted T cell fraction (not recorded which). The receptors were sampled from a male donor with ankylosing spondylitis.

This clonotype was seen at least ten times. CDR3 loop: CVGQSTDTQYF. The CDR3 coding sequence is TGCGTAGGACAGAGCACAGATACGCAGTATTTT. The chain couples TRBV29-1 to TRBJ2-3; the D gene is possibly TRBD1 (6 bases). The CDR3 consists of 11 residues. Per germline, CDR1 SQVTM and CDR2 ANQGSEA.

The rearrangement links TRBV10-3 to TRBJ1-1, with D perhaps TRBD1 (6 bases). Trimming shortened V by 10 bases and J by 4 bases, and 16 bases separated the two germline ends. The length of the CDR3 is 13 residues. The germline V gene has CDR1 ENHRY and CDR2 SYGVKD. CDR3 in DNA: TGTGCCAGTCACAGGGAGGGAGGCACTGAAGCTTTCTTT. Translation gives CASHREGGTEAFF.

The sample holds a few counts of this clonotype. V gene TRBV7-2 combines with J gene TRBJ2-7; TRBD1 agrees at 7 bases. This CDR3 contains 15 residues. Per germline, CDR1 SGHTA and CDR2 FQGNSA. The trim removed 5 bases at V and 5 bases at J, leaving 12 bases unmatched. The CDR3 sequence is CASSVRGQGVHEQYF. CDR3 sequence (DNA): TGTGCCAGCAGCGTACGTGGTCAGGGGGTACACGAGCAGTACTTC.

CDR3 residues: CASSFPGPNEKLFF. CDR3 nucleotide sequence: TGTGCCAGCAGTTTCCCAGGGCCTAATGAAAAACTGTTTTTT. The chain couples TRBV12-3 or TRBV12-4 to TRBJ1-4; tentatively, D is TRBD1 (5 bases). V shed 3 bases and J shed 3 bases, with 8 bases lying between them. CDR3 length equals 14 residues.

The V and J genes are TRBV28 and TRBJ1-6; D call uncertain. The CDR3 is made up of 13 amino acids. From germline, CDR1 is MDHEN and CDR2 SYDVKM. Trimming left V 2 bases short and J 6 bases short, with 5 bases between. The CDR3 sequence: CASSLNPNSPLHF. The CDR3 DNA is TGTGCCAGCAGTTTAAATCCTAATTCACCCCTCCACTTT.

This clonotype has more than one count but fewer than ten. The chain joins TRBV7-3 to TRBJ2-2, with 9 bases aligning to TRBD2. Germline loops: CDR1 SGHTA, CDR2 FQGTGA. The V gene end was trimmed by 4 bases and the J gene end by 6 bases; junction bases not matched to a gene: 3. This CDR3 region has 14 residues. Written as DNA, the CDR3 is TGTGCCAGCAGCTCGGGACTAGCAGCCGGGGAGCTGTTTTTT. Protein sequence: CASSSGLAAGELFF.

Only a few counts were recorded for this clonotype. The genes are TRBV7-9 and TRBJ2-7, with D hard to call. V lost 6 bases and J lost 7, with 16 bases in between. Germline loops: CDR1 SEHNR, CDR2 FQNEAQ (reference sequence). The CDR3 is 13 amino acids. This CDR3 reads CASSQLNVREQYF. Written as DNA, the CDR3 is TGTGCCAGCAGTCAACTTAATGTTAGGGAGCAGTACTTC.

The chain recombines TRBV5-4 with TRBJ2-5; D is unresolved. CDR1 is SGHNT, CDR2 YYREEE, per germline (reference sequence). The CDR3 has 13 residues. Deletions cut 0 bases from V and 5 bases from J, with 8 bases between. The CDR3 DNA is TGTGCCAGCAGCTTGGATTATTGGGAGACCCAGTACTTC. Translation gives CASSLDYWETQYF. Drawing the rest from reference TRBV5-4 and TRBJ2-5, the complete variable domain is ETGVTQSPTHLIKTRGQQVTLRCSSQSGHNTVSWYQQALGQGPQFIFQYYREEENGRGNFPPRFSGLQFPNYSSELNVNALELDDSALYLCASSLDYWETQYFGPGTRLLVL.

This clonotype was seen a few times. The CDR3 nucleotides read TGCAGTGCTAGCCCCTCTGGGCGCACAGATACGCAGTATTTT. This translates into CSASPSGRTDTQYF. The V call is TRBV20-1, the J call TRBJ2-3; D unresolved. V lost 3 bases, J lost 1 base, and 11 bases lay in between. The germline gives CDR1 DFQATT, CDR2 SNEGSKA (reference sequence). The length of the CDR3 is 14 residues.

The V gene is TRBV18, the J gene TRBJ2-3, with D unresolved. V was shortened by 8 bases and J by 4 bases, with 13 bases between the two germline ends. The CDR3 contains 13 residues. Looked up from germline, CDR1 is KGHSH and CDR2 is LQKENI. CDR3 sequence (DNA): TGTGCCAGCATGCCGATAGGAGCAGATACGCAGTATTTT. This sequence encodes CASMPIGADTQYF.

The CDR3 loop is CASSHGQGGGTGELFF. In DNA form, the CDR3 reads TGCGCCAGCAGCCACGGACAGGGAGGCGGCACCGGGGAGCTGTTTTTT. The chain combines TRBV5-1 with TRBJ2-2; 8 nucleotides line up with TRBD1. The CDR3 extends over 16 amino acids. Unmatched junction bases numbered 9, after V lost 4 bases and J lost 4 bases. The germline V gene has CDR1 SGHRS and CDR2 YFSETQ. Drawing the rest from reference TRBV5-1 and TRBJ2-2, the complete variable domain is KAGVTQTPRYLIKTRGQQVTLSCSPISGHRSVSWYQQTPGQGLQFLFEYFSETQRNKGNFPGRFSGRQFSNSRSEMNVSTLELGDSALYLCASSHGQGGGTGELFFGEGSRLTVL.

This clonotype was seen only a few times. The gene calls are TRBV28 and TRBJ1-5, with D hard to call. This CDR3 region has 11 residues. V was clipped by 9 bases and J by 6 bases, with 9 bases between them. Germline V gene data show CDR1 as MDHEN and CDR2 as SYDVKM. The CDR3 loop reads CASQEGQPQHF. In DNA form, the CDR3 reads TGTGCCAGTCAGGAGGGTCAGCCCCAGCATTTT.

The J gene is TRBJ1-5, the V gene TRBV6-2 or TRBV6-3, with a weak D call TRBD1 (6 bases). The CDR3 consists of 16 residues. Trimming took off 5 bases at V and 3 bases at J, with 17 bases between the two ends. CDR1 and CDR2 from the germline V gene are MNHEY and SVGEGT. CDR3 sequence (DNA): TGTGCCAGCAGTCCTAGGGGGGGGAAGGACAATCAGCCCCAGCATTTT. Its protein product is CASSPRGGKDNQPQHF.

This clonotype was seen many times. This chain uses TRBV29-1 with TRBJ2-3; 8 positions match TRBD2. CDR3 length equals 14 residues. The V gene's germline CDR1 is SQVTM and CDR2 ANQGSEA. V dropped 0 bases and J dropped 8; count of bases not matched to a gene: 7. The CDR3 sequence is CSVEDVAGIGTQYF. In DNA form, the CDR3 reads TGCAGCGTTGAAGATGTAGCGGGAATAGGTACGCAGTATTTT.

This rearrangement joins TRBV5-5 to TRBJ2-5, with 9 bases identical to TRBD1. Germline CDR1 and CDR2: SGHKS and YYEKEE (reference sequence). The junction had 0 bases not matched to a gene; V was cut back by 3 bases and J by 3 bases. The CDR3 totals 13 residues. For the CDR3, the DNA is TGTGCCAGCAGCTGGACAGGGGAAGAGACCCAGTACTTC. It specifies CASSWTGEETQYF.

This clonotype was detected a few times. This chain uses TRBV12-3 or TRBV12-4 with TRBJ1-3, with unresolved D. The CDR3 sequence is 14 residues long. Trimming took 3 bases from V and 2 from J, leaving 8 bases between them. CDR3 amino acids: CASSFSQTGNTIYF. The CDR3 DNA reads TGTGCCAGCAGTTTTAGTCAAACTGGAAACACCATATATTTT.

With respect to this clonotype: The junction does not match germline at one end; this may be a read error. The CDR3 loop reads CAISLVWRGIYSNQPQHF. The CDR3 DNA is TGTGCCATCAGTTTAGTCTGGCGGGGAATCTATAGCAATCAGCCCCAGCATTTT. The V and J genes are TRBV12-3 or TRBV12-4 and TRBJ1-5, with unresolved D. The CDR3 loop spans 18 amino acids.

The rearrangement links TRBV20-1 to TRBJ1-2; D not certain. Germline CDR1 and CDR2: DFQATT and SNEGSKA (reference sequence). The CDR3 is made up of 12 amino acids. V lost 6 bases, J lost 0 bases, and 8 bases lay in between. The CDR3 DNA is TGCAGTGCGCGGGGAACTAACTATGGCTACACCTTC. It encodes CSARGTNYGYTF.

This clonotype turned up a few times. The J gene is TRBJ1-6, the V gene TRBV4-1, with a weak D call TRBD1 (6 bases). Trimming removed 0 bases from V and 6 bases from J, with 12 bases in between. Germline V gene lookup returns CDR1 MGHRA and CDR2 YSYEKL. This CDR3 comprises 16 residues. The CDR3 protein is CASSQEGARGNSPLHF. As DNA, the CDR3 is TGCGCCAGCAGCCAAGAAGGGGCCAGGGGTAATTCACCCCTCCACTTT.

This clonotype was recorded a few times. The J gene is TRBJ2-1, the V gene TRBV24-1, with 7 bases fitting TRBD1. With V trimmed by 4 bases and J by 0 bases, 8 bases remained unmatched. The length of the CDR3 is 17 residues. The germline V gene encodes CDR1 KGHDR and CDR2 SFDVKD. DNA of the CDR3: TGTGCCACCAGTGACAATACAGGGGAAAGCTCCTACAATGAGCAGTTCTTC. Encoded protein: CATSDNTGESSYNEQFF.

The rearrangement joins TRBV3-1 to TRBJ1-4; D is unresolved. The germline V gene has CDR1 LGHDT and CDR2 YNNKEL (reference sequence). The CDR3 has 15 amino acids. The V gene lost 1 base and the J gene lost 8 bases, with 14 bases spanning the gap. In DNA form, the CDR3 reads TGTGCCAGCAGCCAAGTCGGGCGGCGAGGAGAAAAACTGTTTTTT. Translating gives CASSQVGRRGEKLFF.

V is TRBV3-1 and J is TRBJ2-1; D is unclear. Deletions cut 0 bases from V and 10 bases from J, with 7 bases between. This CDR3 is 12 amino acids long. CDR1 and CDR2 from the germline V gene are LGHDT and YNNKEL (reference sequence). In DNA, the CDR3 is TGTGCCAGCAGCCAAGATATCAGAGAGCAGTTCTTC. This translates into CASSQDIREQFF.

This clonotype was picked up a small number of times. The chain couples TRBV14 to TRBJ2-1, with D perhaps matching TRBD2 (6 bases). CDR3 length: 15 amino acids. Germline CDR1 reads SGHDN; CDR2 reads FVKESK. V was pared by 4 bases and J by 7 bases, with 17 bases between. This CDR3 is CASSRNTGAWNEQFF. As DNA, the CDR3 is TGTGCCAGCAGCCGTAACACGGGAGCTTGGAATGAGCAGTTCTTC.

This clonotype has only a few counts. The gene calls are TRBV2 and TRBJ2-5; D is unclear. Germline V gene lookup returns CDR1 SNHLY and CDR2 FYNNEI. The germline V and J ends were trimmed by 8 bases and 1 base, with 14 bases remaining between them. There are 14 residues in the CDR3. The CDR3 spells CASVWVAAQETQYF. The CDR3 DNA follows: TGTGCCAGCGTATGGGTGGCAGCCCAAGAGACCCAGTACTTC.

This clonotype was counted only a few times. V is TRBV20-1 and J is TRBJ2-3; TRBD2 matches 9 bases. CDR3 size: 14 residues. The trim removed 8 bases at V and 5 bases at J, leaving 11 bases unmatched. CDR1 and CDR2 (germline): DFQATT, SNEGSKA (reference sequence). This CDR3 reads CSIEPGLALDTQYF. CDR3 nucleotides: TGCAGTATAGAACCGGGACTAGCTTTAGATACGCAGTATTTT.

This clonotype was observed a handful of times. The V gene is TRBV12-3 or TRBV12-4, the J gene TRBJ2-7; D is uncertain. CDR3 length: 12 amino acids. V was cut by 4 bases and J by 4 bases, with 8 bases left in between. The CDR3 sequence: CASSSAGYEQYF. As DNA, the CDR3 is TGTGCCAGCAGTTCAGCCGGGTACGAGCAGTACTTC.

This chain connects TRBV18 to TRBJ2-1; 15 positions match TRBD2. With V trimmed by 5 bases and J by 0 bases, 8 bases remained unmatched. Looked up from germline, CDR1 is KGHSH and CDR2 is LQKENI. CDR3 length equals 19 residues. Here the CDR3 reads CASSSKGLAGGISYNEQFF. The CDR3 nucleotides read TGTGCCAGCTCATCAAAAGGACTAGCGGGAGGGATCTCCTACAATGAGCAGTTCTTC.

In this sample, this clonotype turned up a few times. This rearrangement joins TRBV4-3 to TRBJ2-3; D possibly corresponds to TRBD1 (5 bases). V lost 4 bases to trimming and J lost 6 bases, with 23 bases between them. Looked up from germline, CDR1 is LGHNA and CDR2 is YSLEER. This CDR3 is built from 17 residues. The CDR3 DNA sequence: TGCGCCAGCAGCCCATTCCAGATCGCAGGGCCTACGGATACGCAGTATTTT. Translated: CASSPFQIAGPTDTQYF.

For this clonotype: Its ends do not fully match the called genes, so a read error is possible. This chain connects TRBV4-2 to TRBJ2-7; possible D gene TRBD2, 5 bases. This CDR3 region has 15 residues. Germline V CDR1 and CDR2: LGHNA, YNFKEQ. The CDR3 loop reads CASSQDLGLQYGQYF. The DNA for the CDR3 is TGTGCCAGCAGCCAAGATCTAGGACTCCAATACGGGCAGTACTTC.

This sequence joins TRBV5-6 and TRBJ2-2; 7 nucleotides line up with TRBD2. Losses at the gene ends were 5 bases for V and 4 bases for J; bases not matched to a gene: 8. The CDR3 length is 15 residues. The germline gives CDR1 SGHDT, CDR2 YYEEEE. In nucleotides, the CDR3 is TGTGCCAGCAGTCAAGGACTAGTCGCCACCGGGGAGCTGTTTTTT. As protein: CASSQGLVATGELFF.